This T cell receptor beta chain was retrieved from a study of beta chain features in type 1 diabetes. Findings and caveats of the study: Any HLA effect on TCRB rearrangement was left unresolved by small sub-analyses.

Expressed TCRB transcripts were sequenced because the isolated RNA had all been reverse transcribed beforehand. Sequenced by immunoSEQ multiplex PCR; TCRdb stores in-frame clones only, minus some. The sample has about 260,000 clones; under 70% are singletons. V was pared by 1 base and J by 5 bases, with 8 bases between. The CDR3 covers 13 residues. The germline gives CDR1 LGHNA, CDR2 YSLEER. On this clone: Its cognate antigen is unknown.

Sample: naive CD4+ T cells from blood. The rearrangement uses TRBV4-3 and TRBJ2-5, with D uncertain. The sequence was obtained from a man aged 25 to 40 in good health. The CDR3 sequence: CASSQGIWETQYF. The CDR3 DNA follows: TGCGCCAGCAGCCAAGGGATTTGGGAGACCCAGTACTTC.